The clone carrying this T cell receptor beta chain occurred a few times. The antigen is unknown. Trimming took 6 bases from V and 0 from J, leaving 12 bases between them. The V gene's germline CDR1 is MNHEY and CDR2 SVGAGI. The CDR3 loop spans 15 amino acids. The entirety of the isolated RNA underwent reverse transcription, so expressed TCRB transcripts were sequenced. TCRdb's table, derived via immunoSEQ multiplex PCR, lists solely in-frame clones and lacks some. Of about 230,000 clones in the sample, over 9.5% were seen once. These data are taken from a study of beta chain features in type 1 diabetes. Whole-study context: On cell yields, gender and age, patients and healthy donors were similar. The study, taken as a whole, reports: A greater similarity of naive, central memory and Treg TCRB repertoires was seen among patients than among healthy donors.

The chain employs TRBV6-5 and TRBJ2-1, with a possible D match to TRBD2 (6 bases). The sequenced sample was naive CD4+ T cells from blood. This TCR was recovered from a woman younger than 35 in good health. The DNA for the CDR3 is TGTGCCAGCAGGGTGGGGGGAAGCTCCTACAATGAGCAGTTCTTC. Translated: CASRVGGSSYNEQFF.